The 2 T cell receptor beta chains below come from one sample, sequenced in a study of read filtering for tumor transcriptome and immune sequencing. From roughly 0.4 ug of RNA, a library with molecular barcoded alpha/delta and beta/gamma adaptors was made. TCRdb re-called the reads through MiXCR, storing one row per CDR3 protein. The data contain approximately 40,000 distinct CDR3 sequences, roughly 13% of them singletons. Specimen: a population of CD138-negative cells sorted from bone marrow. The receptors shown here come from a donor at least 40 years old with multiple myeloma.

This clonotype was observed at least ten times. The chain employs TRBV29-1 and TRBJ2-7, with TRBD1 matching 9 bases. J gave up 2 bases and V 7 bases, and 3 bases lay outside the gene matches. Germline CDR1 SQVTM, CDR2 ANQGSEA. This CDR3 has 12 amino acids. The CDR3 sequence is CSAGTGTYEQYF. The CDR3 coding sequence is TGCAGCGCCGGGACAGGGACCTACGAGCAGTACTTC.

The chain carries TRBV5-1 and TRBJ2-5; 7 nucleotides line up with TRBD1. Germline V gene data show CDR1 as SGHRS and CDR2 as YFSETQ. This CDR3 spans 14 amino acids. J lost 3 bases, V lost 4 bases, and 6 bases had no gene match. The DNA of the CDR3 is TGCGCCAGCAGCACTTCGACAGGGAAAGAGACCCAGTACTTC. The encoded protein is CASSTSTGKETQYF.